This T cell receptor beta chain was observed in a study of blood T cell repertoires in COVID-19. About the study: Acute and convalescent COVID-19 specimens originated in the United States, Italy and Spain. PBMCs, B-cell-depleted T cells, or T cells provided the cDNA or gDNA that made up the material.

Assay: immunoSEQ multiplex PCR; the TCRdb copy retains only in-frame clones and omits some. This sample carries approximately 200,000 clones, nearly 90% of them seen once, and the ten largest clones take 9.5% to 14%. V was shortened by 6 bases and J by 1 base, with 16 bases between the two germline ends. Germline V gene lookup returns CDR1 SGHNT and CDR2 YYREEE (reference sequence). The CDR3 is 15 amino acids. This clone was seen once. Participants came from some 23 US areas, aged roughly 18 to 90 years. Cohort placement rested on clinical history that participants reported themselves. The source material was PBMCs or T cells enriched from blood (not recorded which). This chain joins TRBV5-4 and TRBJ2-5, with D maybe TRBD1 (5 bases). This TCR derives from a man aged 25 to 40 who had recovered from COVID-19. DNA for the CDR3: TGTGCCAGCACCCCAGGCGGACACAGCCAAGAGACCCAGTACTTC. This encodes CASTPGGHSQETQYF.